This T cell receptor beta chain was profiled in a study of response to subunit inactivated influenza vaccine. Study conclusions and caveats: After each seasonal influenza vaccination, few new T cells are recruited, the authors suggested.

This clonotype was detected many times. Its specificity is not known. MiXCR, run by TCRdb on the RT-PCR reads, gives a single entry per CDR3 protein. The sample includes about 520,000 distinct CDR3 sequences, approximately 7.3% of them seen just once. The TCR was taken from a man aged 50-75 years who received an inactivated influenza vaccine. The material was PBMCs from blood, obtained around 25 months after vaccination.

The CDR3 region is CATSDMTGEQFF. In nucleotides, the CDR3 is TGTGCCACCAGTGACATGACAGGAGAGCAGTTCTTC. The rearrangement links TRBV24-1 to TRBJ2-1; D might be TRBD1 (6 bases). Per the germline V gene, CDR1 is KGHDR and CDR2 is SFDVKD. This CDR3 region has 12 residues. The V and J ends lost 4 bases and 10 bases respectively, with 10 bases between them.